The 14 T cell receptor beta chains listed next were all sequenced from one sample in a study of beta chain features in type 1 diabetes. What was sequenced were expressed TCRB transcripts, since all of the isolated RNA had been reverse transcribed. Assay: immunoSEQ multiplex PCR; the TCRdb copy retains only in-frame clones and omits some. The table shows about half a million clones, with about an eighth occurring only once. The sequenced sample consisted of naive CD4+ T cells from blood. Every receptor here comes from a woman younger than 35 in good health.

In its sample, this clone was seen a few times. This chain joins TRBV29-1 and TRBJ2-3; D is possibly TRBD1 or TRBD2 (6 bases each). Germline CDR1 and CDR2: SQVTM and ANQGSEA. The CDR3 runs 14 residues. V was clipped by 4 bases and J by 0 bases, with 11 bases between them. The chain's CDR3 is CSVGGARSTDTQYF. The CDR3 DNA is TGCAGCGTTGGGGGGGCGCGGAGCACAGATACGCAGTATTTT.

The gene calls are TRBV9 and TRBJ2-1; 9 bases map to TRBD1. V dropped 0 bases and J dropped 10; count of bases not matched to a gene: 8. This CDR3 comprises 15 residues. Per germline, CDR1 SGDLS and CDR2 YYNGEE. The CDR3 region is CASSVGDRAFGEQFF. CDR3 sequence (DNA): TGTGCCAGCAGCGTAGGGGACAGGGCCTTTGGGGAGCAGTTCTTC.

In nucleotides, the CDR3 is TGTGCCAGCAGTCCTAAAGGGACGTCCAACTATGGCTACACCTTC. Encoded protein: CASSPKGTSNYGYTF. This chain uses TRBV27 with TRBJ1-2, with D perhaps TRBD1 (5 bases). The CDR3 loop spans 15 amino acids. V lost 5 bases and J 2 bases, leaving 15 bases between the germline ends. Germline loops: CDR1 MNHEY, CDR2 SMNVEV (reference sequence).

This clone was observed a handful of times. The CDR3 loop reads CASSGTNQETQYF. CDR3 coding DNA: TGTGCCAGCAGCGGGACGAACCAAGAGACCCAGTACTTC. The gene calls are TRBV9 and TRBJ2-5; unclear D gene. The germline V gene encodes CDR1 SGDLS and CDR2 YYNGEE. The germline V and J ends were trimmed by 3 bases and 0 bases, with 6 bases remaining between them. There are 13 residues in the CDR3.

This clone has more than one count but fewer than ten. V gene TRBV6-5 combines with J gene TRBJ2-3, with unresolved D. The germline V and J ends were trimmed by 6 bases and 0 bases, with 10 bases remaining between them. The CDR3 covers 14 residues. CDR1 is MNHEY and CDR2 is SVGAGI in the germline V gene. CDR3 amino acids: CASSRSASTDTQYF. CDR3 coding DNA: TGTGCCAGCAGCAGAAGCGCTAGCACAGATACGCAGTATTTT.

This clone turned up a few times. This rearrangement joins TRBV6-5 to TRBJ2-2, with unresolved D. Germline CDR1 and CDR2: MNHEY and SVGAGI. Trimming stripped 0 bases from V and 6 bases from J, with 14 bases between. There are 16 residues in the CDR3. DNA of the CDR3: TGTGCCAGCAGTTACTCGATGTGGCAGAGCGCCGGGGAGCTGTTTTTT. Translating it yields CASSYSMWQSAGELFF.

The table lists this clone with a few counts. The V call is TRBV5-4, the J call TRBJ2-7, with TRBD2 matching 11 bases. Germline V gene data show CDR1 as SGHNT and CDR2 as YYREEE (reference sequence). Trimming removed 4 bases from V and 6 bases from J; junction bases left unmatched: 15. The CDR3 spans 17 residues. CDR3: CASSTSFGSGRAGEQYF. Here the CDR3 DNA reads TGTGCCAGCAGCACAAGTTTTGGTAGCGGGAGGGCCGGCGAGCAGTACTTC.

The table lists this clone with a few counts. The V call is TRBV7-9, the J call TRBJ2-4; tentatively, D is TRBD1 or TRBD2 (5 bases each). Trimming stripped 6 bases from V and 8 bases from J, with 14 bases between. The CDR3 consists of 13 residues. In germline, CDR1 is SEHNR, CDR2 FQNEAQ (reference sequence). This chain's CDR3 is CASRRQGEDIQYF. Here the CDR3 DNA reads TGTGCCAGCAGGCGGCAGGGAGAGGACATTCAGTACTTC.

The chain has TRBV15 and TRBJ2-5; 7 nucleotides align to TRBD2. With 4 bases clipped from V and 4 bases from J, the junction kept 6 bases outside the gene matches. The CDR3 has 14 residues. Germline V gene sequence: CDR1 LNHNV, CDR2 YYDKDF (reference sequence). CDR3: CATSIRLALETQYF. The CDR3 DNA reads TGTGCCACCAGCATTCGACTAGCTTTAGAGACCCAGTACTTC.

This chain joins TRBV4-1 and TRBJ2-1; 7 bases agree with TRBD2. CDR1 and CDR2 from the germline V gene are MGHRA and YSYEKL. The trim removed 4 bases at V and 3 bases at J, leaving 15 bases unmatched. CDR3 length: 18 residues. DNA of the CDR3: TGCGCCAGCAGCCCGGGTACCCAGCGGGACTGGGTCTACAATGAGCAGTTCTTC. Its protein product is CASSPGTQRDWVYNEQFF.

The chain combines TRBV7-9 with TRBJ1-2, with D possibly TRBD1 on 5 matching bases. CDR3 length: 16 residues. CDR1 and CDR2 from the germline V gene are SEHNR and FQNEAQ (reference sequence). Trimming stripped 5 bases from V and 0 bases from J, with 16 bases between. The CDR3 DNA reads as TGTGCCAGCAGCCAACTTGACAGCCTTTCTAACTATGGCTACACCTTC. Translation: CASSQLDSLSNYGYTF. The full variable domain, rest sourced from reference TRBV7-9 and TRBJ1-2, is DTGVSQNPRHKITKRGQNVTFRCDPISEHNRLYWYRQTLGQGPEFLTYFQNEAQLEKSRLLSDRFSAERPKGSFSTLEIQRTEQGDSAMYLCASSQLDSLSNYGYTFGSGTRLTVV.

The chain joins TRBV7-8 to TRBJ2-2; tentatively, D is TRBD1 or TRBD2 (5 bases each). Looked up from germline, CDR1 is SGHVS and CDR2 is FQNEAQ. This CDR3 has 17 amino acids. The V end lost 0 bases, the J end lost 5 bases, and 16 bases lay between the germline ends. CDR3 DNA sequence: TGTGCCAGCAGCTTAGCCGCCCCCGGGGCGGATACCGGGGAGCTGTTTTTT. Amino acid sequence: CASSLAAPGADTGELFF.

V and J are TRBV2 and TRBJ2-1; tentatively, D is TRBD1 (6 bases). Trimming cost V 7 bases and J 8 bases, with 9 bases left between them. Germline assignment: CDR1 SNHLY and CDR2 FYNNEI. The CDR3 has 11 amino acids. The CDR3 loop reads CASKGEYEQFF. The CDR3 coding sequence is TGTGCCAGCAAGGGGGAGTATGAGCAGTTCTTC.

This clone was seen only a few times. The DNA of the CDR3 is TGTGCCAGCAGTTCGGACATGGGGAGATCAATTAGGCAGTTCTTC. Its translation: CASSSDMGRSIRQFF. The chain carries TRBV2 and TRBJ2-1; TRBD1 or TRBD2 may be the D gene (5 bases each). There are 15 residues in the CDR3. Germline V gene lookup returns CDR1 SNHLY and CDR2 FYNNEI. V was trimmed by 5 bases and J by 12 bases, leaving 23 bases between them.